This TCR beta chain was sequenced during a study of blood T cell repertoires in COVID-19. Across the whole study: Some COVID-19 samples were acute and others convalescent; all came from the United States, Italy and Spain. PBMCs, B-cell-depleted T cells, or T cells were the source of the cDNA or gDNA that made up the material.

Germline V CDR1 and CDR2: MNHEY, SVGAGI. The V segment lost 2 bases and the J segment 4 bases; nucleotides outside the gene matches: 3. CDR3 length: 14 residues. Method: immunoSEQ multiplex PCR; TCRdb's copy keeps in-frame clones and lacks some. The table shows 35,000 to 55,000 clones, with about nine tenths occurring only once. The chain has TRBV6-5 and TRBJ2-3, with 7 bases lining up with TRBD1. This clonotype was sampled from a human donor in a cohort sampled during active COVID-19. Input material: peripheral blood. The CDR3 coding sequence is TGTGCCAGCAGTTACGCAGGGGGTTCAGATACGCAGTATTTT. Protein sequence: CASSYAGGSDTQYF.